The 24 T cell receptor beta chains below come from one sample, sequenced in a study of radiation and T cells in renal cell carcinoma. Produced via immunoSEQ multiplex PCR; TCRdb's table is partial and in-frame only. The data show approximately 5,700 clones, about 64% seen once. Documented treatment: treatment-naive control, cytoreductive nephrectomy. The sequencing used tumor tissue, collected from a patient whose treatment was nephrectomy without radiotherapy. All receptors derive from a human donor with renal cell carcinoma.

V is TRBV28 and J is TRBJ2-5, with 9 bases lining up with TRBD2. CDR1 MDHEN and CDR2 SYDVKM come from the germline V gene. The CDR3 is 14 amino acids. J gave up 5 bases and V 10 bases, and 11 bases lay outside the gene matches. The chain's CDR3 is CATAAGGSRETQYF. The CDR3 DNA is TGTGCCACTGCGGCGGGAGGGTCCCGGGAGACCCAGTACTTC. Complete variable domain (other parts from reference TRBV28 and TRBJ2-5): DVKVTQSSRYLVKRTGEKVFLECVQDMDHENMFWYRQDPGLGLRLIYFSYDVKMKEKGDIPEGYSVSREKKERFSLILESASTNQTSMYLCATAAGGSRETQYFGPGTRLLVL.

This clone has a handful of counts. The chain has TRBV9 and TRBJ1-2; no clear D. Germline assignment: CDR1 SGDLS and CDR2 YYNGEE. Between the trimmed V and J ends, which lost 0 bases and 0 bases, there was a span of 15 bases. The CDR3 contains 17 residues. The CDR3 reads CASSVAPYGDTNYGYTF. The CDR3 bases are TGTGCCAGCAGCGTAGCACCCTACGGAGATACTAACTATGGCTACACCTTC.

The sample holds a few counts of this clone. The chain employs TRBV5-1 and TRBJ1-6; maybe TRBD1 (5 bases). The V gene lost 3 bases and the J gene lost 7 bases, with 14 bases spanning the gap. Germline V lookup: CDR1 SGHRS, CDR2 YFSETQ. This CDR3 is 15 amino acids long. CDR3 nucleotides: TGCGCCAGCAGCTCAGGGACGAAGGGGAATTCACCCCTCCACTTT. It codes for CASSSGTKGNSPLHF.

This chain joins TRBV7-2 and TRBJ2-7; weak D call: TRBD2 (5 bases). The V end lost 1 base, the J end lost 7 bases, and 14 bases lay between the germline ends. This CDR3 has 14 residues. Germline assignment: CDR1 SGHTA and CDR2 FQGNSA. CDR3 in amino acids: CASSLGGNLGEQYF. In nucleotides, the CDR3 is TGTGCCAGCAGCTTAGGAGGGAACTTGGGGGAGCAGTACTTC.

This clone was seen once. The rearrangement uses TRBV7-2 and TRBJ2-2; TRBD2 matches at 10 bases. The CDR3 loop spans 16 amino acids. Germline V gene lookup returns CDR1 SGHTA and CDR2 FQGNSA. Trimming removed 5 bases from V and 6 bases from J; junction bases left unmatched: 9. CDR3 amino acids: CASSPTLAGASGELFF. CDR3 bases: TGTGCCAGCAGCCCAACCCTAGCGGGAGCTTCCGGGGAGCTGTTTTTT.

This clone was counted between two and nine times. The V gene is TRBV10-3, the J gene TRBJ2-3, with a possible D match to TRBD2 (5 bases). This CDR3 region has 12 residues. CDR1 ENHRY and CDR2 SYGVKD come from the germline V gene. The V end lost 2 bases, the J end lost 5 bases, and 5 bases lay between the germline ends. CDR3 loop: CAISERGDTQYF. The CDR3 DNA reads as TGTGCCATCAGTGAGCGGGGAGATACGCAGTATTTT.

The chain uses TRBV14 and TRBJ1-1; TRBD1 aligns across 7 bases. CDR3 length equals 12 residues. V was pared by 3 bases and J by 10 bases, with 5 bases of the junction left unmatched. Germline assignment: CDR1 SGHDN and CDR2 FVKESK. CDR3 sequence: CASSQTGSSAFF. The CDR3 DNA reads TGTGCCAGCAGCCAGACAGGGAGTTCAGCTTTCTTT.

This chain links TRBV7-2 with TRBJ2-1; tentatively, D is TRBD1 or TRBD2 (5 bases each). The V and J ends lost 5 bases and 9 bases respectively, with 17 bases between them. Per the germline V gene, CDR1 is SGHTA and CDR2 is FQGNSA. The CDR3 is 14 amino acids. CDR3 sequence: CASSPRDSRGEQFF. Here the CDR3 DNA reads TGTGCCAGCAGCCCCCGAGACTCGAGGGGTGAGCAGTTCTTC.

This chain connects TRBV4-1 to TRBJ2-2, with TRBD2 matching 9 bases. With V trimmed by 0 bases and J by 1 base, 3 bases remained unmatched. The germline V gene has CDR1 MGHRA and CDR2 YSYEKL. The CDR3 length is 17 residues. In DNA form, the CDR3 reads TGCGCCAGCAGCCAAGAATTTAGCGGGAGGAACACCGGGGAGCTGTTTTTT. It translates to CASSQEFSGRNTGELFF.

The chain is built from TRBV28 and TRBJ2-7, with 10 bases aligning to TRBD2. The CDR3 contains 14 residues. V shed 7 bases, J shed 6 bases, and the junction held 9 bases outside the gene matches. Per germline, CDR1 MDHEN and CDR2 SYDVKM. CDR3 sequence reads: CASTRAGTSVEQYF. CDR3 sequence (DNA): TGTGCCAGCACTAGGGCCGGGACTAGCGTCGAGCAGTACTTC.

This clone was detected only a few times. The chain employs TRBV11-3 and TRBJ2-2; D may be TRBD1 (5 bases). Deletions cut 1 base from V and 1 base from J, with 7 bases between. The V gene's germline CDR1 is SGHNT and CDR2 YENEEA. The length of the CDR3 is 15 residues. In nucleotides, the CDR3 is TGTGCCAGCAGCTTAGGTGACAGGAACACCGGGGAGCTGTTTTTT. This translates into CASSLGDRNTGELFF.

In its sample, this clone was seen once. This rearrangement joins TRBV5-4 to TRBJ2-7; 11 nucleotides align to TRBD2. V dropped 4 bases and J dropped 3; count of bases not matched to a gene: 6. The CDR3 totals 15 residues. The germline gives CDR1 SGHNT, CDR2 YYREEE (reference sequence). CDR3 residues: CASSPGTSGNYEQYF. The CDR3 DNA sequence: TGTGCCAGCAGCCCGGGGACTAGCGGAAACTACGAGCAGTACTTC.

In its sample, this clone was seen a few times. This chain links TRBV18 with TRBJ2-5, with D uncertain. CDR1 and CDR2 (germline): KGHSH, LQKENI. The CDR3 is 13 amino acids. V was clipped by 6 bases and J by 0 bases, with 8 bases between them. In DNA form, the CDR3 reads TGTGCCAGCTCCCTTCTAGACCAAGAGACCCAGTACTTC. Residues: CASSLLDQETQYF.

This clone appeared a single time. DNA for the CDR3: TGTGCCAGCAGCGTTTTTCCGGGGAGGTATGGCTACACCTTC. It yields the protein CASSVFPGRYGYTF. The V gene is TRBV9, the J gene TRBJ1-2; D call uncertain. Germline CDR1 SGDLS, CDR2 YYNGEE. The length of the CDR3 is 14 residues. The V end was cut by 2 bases, the J end by 5 bases, with 13 bases between.

This rearrangement joins TRBV7-2 to TRBJ2-7; 7 nucleotides match TRBD2. V lost 1 base, J lost 0 bases, and 6 bases stayed unmatched. CDR1 and CDR2 (germline): SGHTA, FQGNSA. The CDR3 is made up of 16 amino acids. CDR3 amino acids: CASSLVASGSSYEQYF. CDR3 coding DNA: TGTGCCAGCAGCTTAGTGGCTAGCGGTAGCTCCTACGAGCAGTACTTC.

The CDR3 spells CSASPGTSAYEQYF. CDR3 DNA: TGCAGCGCTTCACCCGGGACTAGCGCCTACGAGCAGTACTTC. V and J are TRBV29-1 and TRBJ2-7; 10 positions agree with TRBD2. The ends lost 7 bases at V and 2 bases at J; junction bases unmatched: 8. The CDR3 totals 14 residues. Germline values: CDR1 SQVTM, CDR2 ANQGSEA.

The CDR3 DNA follows: TGTGCCACCAGCAGAGATCGGTCTTCCTACAATGAGCAGTTCTTC. Protein sequence: CATSRDRSSYNEQFF. The chain is built from TRBV15 and TRBJ2-1; D gene unclear. The germline V and J ends were trimmed by 0 bases and 1 base, with 7 bases remaining between them. This CDR3 has 15 amino acids. Germline V CDR1 and CDR2: LNHNV, YYDKDF (reference sequence).

The chain joins TRBV19 to TRBJ2-7; TRBD2 matches at 10 bases. The CDR3 is made up of 16 amino acids. Trimming removed 2 bases from V and 6 bases from J; junction bases left unmatched: 10. CDR1 is LNHDA, CDR2 SQIVND, per germline (reference sequence). The CDR3 region is CASSITSGIEGPEQYF. CDR3 DNA sequence: TGTGCCAGTAGTATAACTAGCGGGATTGAAGGCCCCGAGCAGTACTTC.

The chain uses TRBV18 and TRBJ1-5; D gene unclear. The CDR3 spans 15 residues. Trimming removed 5 bases at V and 0 bases at J, with 11 bases between. Germline CDR1 KGHSH, CDR2 LQKENI. CDR3 loop: CASSTGQNSNQPQHF. Written as DNA, the CDR3 is TGTGCCAGCTCAACCGGCCAGAATAGCAATCAGCCCCAGCATTTT.

The rearrangement uses TRBV4-1 and TRBJ1-4; D perhaps matches TRBD1 (5 bases). The V end was cut by 1 base, the J end by 4 bases, with 7 bases between. The CDR3 is 14 amino acids. CDR1 MGHRA and CDR2 YSYEKL come from the germline V gene. The CDR3 nucleotides are TGCGCCAGCAGCCAAGCAACAGGTAATGAAAAACTGTTTTTT. Translation: CASSQATGNEKLFF.

The V and J genes are TRBV19 and TRBJ2-5; 9 bases fit TRBD1. V was pared by 5 bases and J by 1 base, with 5 bases of the junction left unmatched. CDR1 is LNHDA, CDR2 SQIVND, per germline (reference sequence). The CDR3 extends over 15 amino acids. CDR3 loop: CASSQMGQGQETQYF. DNA of the CDR3: TGTGCCAGTAGTCAGATGGGACAGGGCCAAGAGACCCAGTACTTC.

The CDR3 DNA is TGCGCCAGCAGCCAGGAAACTAGCGGGAGTTCGCAGTATTTT. Translating it yields CASSQETSGSSQYF. The genes are TRBV4-3 and TRBJ2-3; TRBD2 matches at 11 bases. The germline gives CDR1 LGHNA, CDR2 YSLEER. The CDR3 consists of 14 residues. The V segment lost 3 bases and the J segment 10 bases; nucleotides outside the gene matches: 6.

This clone was observed once. The J gene is TRBJ2-5, the V gene TRBV6-5, with D unresolved. The V gene's germline CDR1 is MNHEY and CDR2 SVGAGI. Trimming cost V 6 bases and J 7 bases, with 15 bases left between them. There are 13 residues in the CDR3. The CDR3 nucleotides read TGTGCCAGCAGACCAGCTCCCCCGGGGACCCAGTACTTC. Encoded protein: CASRPAPPGTQYF.

The chain combines TRBV30 with TRBJ1-2; D perhaps matches TRBD1 (5 bases). V lost 0 bases, J lost 2 bases, and 7 bases lay in between. The CDR3 is 13 amino acids. Germline-derived CDR1 and CDR2 are GTSNPN and SVGIG (reference sequence). DNA of the CDR3: TGTGCCTGGAGTGTACGGGGGAACTATGGCTACACCTTC. It codes for CAWSVRGNYGYTF.